One sample yielded the 8 T cell receptor beta chains listed below, sequenced in a study of cytomegalovirus exposure and HLA in healthy donors (dated by TCRdb to 2016 to 2017). Libraries were built with the immunoSEQ multiplex PCR assay. For the multiplex PCR, a mixture combining 60 forward primers for TCR Vbeta segments and 13 reverse primers for TCR Jbeta segments was used. TCRdb stores this immuneACCESS table with in-frame sequences only. Part of the clones is absent; in the studies checked, under half of the shortfall reflects unresolved V genes, and no reason is known for the rest. The sample includes about 98,000 clones, with approximately 82% observed a single time. The ten biggest clones cover approximately 3.7% of the sample. The sequenced material came from PBMCs. These receptors were collected from a female donor in good health and CMV-seropositive.

The J gene is TRBJ1-3, the V gene TRBV7-6, with D tentatively TRBD1 (5 bases). This CDR3 spans 16 amino acids. Germline assignment: CDR1 SGHVS and CDR2 FNYEAQ. V lost 5 bases to trimming and J lost 4 bases, with 18 bases between them. In DNA form, the CDR3 reads TGTGCCAGCAGCACCCAAGGGGTACTGGGGGGAAACACCATATATTTT. It codes for CASSTQGVLGGNTIYF.

A single count supports this clone. The V and J genes are TRBV19 and TRBJ1-6, with 8 bases identical to TRBD1. After removal of 8 bases from V and 7 bases from J, the junction contained 10 bases not matched to a gene. CDR3 size: 15 residues. The germline V gene has CDR1 LNHDA and CDR2 SQIVND (reference sequence). This CDR3 is CASGTGTGQNSPLHF. CDR3 sequence (DNA): TGTGCCAGTGGTACCGGGACAGGACAAAATTCACCCCTCCACTTT.

The chain uses TRBV15 and TRBJ2-2; 13 nucleotides agree with TRBD2. CDR1 is LNHNV, CDR2 YYDKDF, per germline (reference sequence). V shed 1 base and J 0 bases; nucleotides not matched to a gene: 2. This CDR3 spans 18 amino acids. In DNA, the CDR3 is TGTGCCACCAGCAGAGGAGGGACTAGCGGGACGAACACCGGGGAGCTGTTTTTT. It specifies CATSRGGTSGTNTGELFF.

The CDR3 bases are TGCGCCAGCAGCTCCCGGGACAGGGGGAATGAAAAACTGTTTTTT. Its protein product is CASSSRDRGNEKLFF. This chain uses TRBV5-1 with TRBJ1-4; 11 bases are a match to TRBD1. The germline gives CDR1 SGHRS, CDR2 YFSETQ. This CDR3 has 15 residues. V trimming: 3 bases; J trimming: 5 bases; junction bases outside the gene matches: 3.

The chain employs TRBV6-6 and TRBJ2-7, with D perhaps TRBD2 (6 bases). Deletions cut 2 bases from V and 1 base from J, with 6 bases between. Germline V gene data show CDR1 as MNHNY and CDR2 as SVGAGI (reference sequence). The CDR3 consists of 13 residues. The CDR3 coding sequence is TGTGCCAGCAGTTACGGGACTTCCTACGAGCAGTACTTC. Translation gives CASSYGTSYEQYF.

This sequence joins TRBV9 and TRBJ1-6, with 7 bases aligning to TRBD1. Germline CDR1 and CDR2: SGDLS and YYNGEE. The CDR3 spans 20 residues. V shed 3 bases, J shed 0 bases, and the junction held 15 bases outside the gene matches. CDR3 DNA sequence: TGTGCCAGCAGCGCGCGCCCACGACAGGGTAGTAGCTCCTATAATTCACCCCTCCACTTT. Protein product: CASSARPRQGSSSYNSPLHF. Complete variable domain (other parts from reference TRBV9 and TRBJ1-6): DSGVTQTPKHLITATGQRVTLRCSPRSGDLSVYWYQQSLDQGLQFLIQYYNGEERAKGNILERFSAQQFPDLHSELNLSSLELGDSALYFCASSARPRQGSSSYNSPLHFGNGTRLTVT.

V is TRBV6-5 and J is TRBJ1-1; 9 bases align to TRBD1. The CDR3 has 13 residues. Trimming removed 6 bases from V and 4 bases from J; junction bases left unmatched: 3. The germline V gene has CDR1 MNHEY and CDR2 SVGAGI. The CDR3 sequence: CASSQTGGTEAFF. CDR3 in DNA: TGTGCCAGCAGCCAGACAGGGGGCACTGAAGCTTTCTTT.

This clone was picked up one time. The chain recombines TRBV11-2 with TRBJ2-7, with D possibly matching TRBD1 (5 bases). This CDR3 has 15 residues. The V gene's germline CDR1 is SGHAT and CDR2 FQNNGV. Deletions cut 1 base from V and 6 bases from J, with 16 bases between. Written as DNA, the CDR3 is TGTGCCAGCAGCTTAGTCCGCTCTCAGGGCGGCGAGCAGTACTTC. Its translation: CASSLVRSQGGEQYF. Using reference TRBV11-2 and TRBJ2-7 for the parts outside the CDR3, the full variable domain is EAGVAQSPRYKIIEKRQSVAFWCNPISGHATLYWYQQILGQGPKLLIQFQNNGVVDDSQLPKDRFSAERLKGVDSTLKIQPAKLEDSAVYLCASSLVRSQGGEQYFGPGTRLTVT.